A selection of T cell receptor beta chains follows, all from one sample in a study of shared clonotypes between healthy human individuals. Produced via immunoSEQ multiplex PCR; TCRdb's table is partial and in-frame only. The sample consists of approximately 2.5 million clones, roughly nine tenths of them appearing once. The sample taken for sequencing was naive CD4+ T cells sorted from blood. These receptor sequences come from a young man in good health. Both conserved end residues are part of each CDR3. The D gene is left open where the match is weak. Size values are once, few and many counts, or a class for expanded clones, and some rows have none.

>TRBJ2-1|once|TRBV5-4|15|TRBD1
CASSRTGGTYNEQFF
TGTGCCAGCAGCCGGACAGGGGGGACCTACAATGAGCAGTTCTTC
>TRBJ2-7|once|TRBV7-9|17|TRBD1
CASSLGYRGQGVYEQYF
TGTGCCAGCAGCTTAGGGTATAGGGGACAGGGGGTCTACGAGCAGTACTTC
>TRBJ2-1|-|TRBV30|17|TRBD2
CAWSVRSGLAGLGEQFF
TGTGCCTGGAGTGTAAGGTCGGGACTAGCGGGACTCGGTGAGCAGTTCTTC
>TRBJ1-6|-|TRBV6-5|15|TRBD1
CASGIAGQNNSPLHF
TGTGCCAGTGGGATCGCGGGACAGAATAATTCACCCCTCCACTTT
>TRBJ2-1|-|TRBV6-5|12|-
CASSYNFNEQFF
TGTGCCAGCAGTTACAATTTCAATGAGCAGTTCTTC
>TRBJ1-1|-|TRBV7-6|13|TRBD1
CASSKGQGGKAFF
TGTGCCAGCAGCAAGGGACAGGGCGGTAAAGCTTTCTTT
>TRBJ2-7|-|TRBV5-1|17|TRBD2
CASSVMFGLGSSYEQYF
TGCGCCAGCAGCGTTATGTTTGGACTAGGGAGCTCCTACGAGCAGTACTTC
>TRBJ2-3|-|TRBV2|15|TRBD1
CASRETGASTDTQYF
TGTGCCAGCAGGGAGACAGGGGCCAGCACAGATACGCAGTATTTT
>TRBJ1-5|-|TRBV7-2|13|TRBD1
CASTRRGHQPQHF
TGTGCCAGCACCCGCAGGGGGCATCAGCCCCAGCATTTT
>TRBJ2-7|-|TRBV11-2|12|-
CASSPYSYEQYF
TGTGCCAGCAGCCCCTACTCCTACGAGCAGTACTTC
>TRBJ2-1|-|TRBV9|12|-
CASSVGQGEQFF
TGTGCCAGCAGCGTAGGCCAGGGAGAGCAGTTCTTC
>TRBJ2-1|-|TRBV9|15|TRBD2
CASSVGSGGYNEQFF
TGTGCCAGCAGCGTAGGGAGCGGGGGGTACAATGAGCAGTTCTTC
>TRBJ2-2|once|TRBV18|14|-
CASSQVANTGELFF
TGTGCCAGCTCACAGGTGGCGAACACCGGGGAGCTGTTTTTT
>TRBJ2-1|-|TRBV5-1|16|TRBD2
CASSLDSGGPNNEQFF
TGCGCCAGCAGCTTAGATAGCGGGGGGCCCAACAATGAGCAGTTCTTC
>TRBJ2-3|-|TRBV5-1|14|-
CASNPTPGERTQYF
TGCGCCAGCAACCCCACCCCCGGAGAGAGGACGCAGTATTTT
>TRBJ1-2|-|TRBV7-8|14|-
CASSFLGADFRYTF
TGTGCCAGCAGCTTTTTGGGAGCGGATTTCCGATACACCTTC
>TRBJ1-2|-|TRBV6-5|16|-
CASSYYRPDTNYGYTF
TGTGCCAGCAGTTACTACCGGCCGGATACTAACTATGGCTACACCTTC